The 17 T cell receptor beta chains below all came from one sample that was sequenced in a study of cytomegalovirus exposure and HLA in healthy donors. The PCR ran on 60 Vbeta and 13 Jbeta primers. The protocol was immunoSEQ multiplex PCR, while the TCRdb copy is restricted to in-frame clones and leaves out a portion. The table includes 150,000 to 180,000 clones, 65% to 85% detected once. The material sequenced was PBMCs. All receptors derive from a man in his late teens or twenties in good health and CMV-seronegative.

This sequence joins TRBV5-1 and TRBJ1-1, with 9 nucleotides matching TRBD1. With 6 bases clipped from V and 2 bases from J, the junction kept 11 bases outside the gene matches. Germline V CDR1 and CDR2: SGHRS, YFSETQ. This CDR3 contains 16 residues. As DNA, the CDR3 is TGCGCCAGCACCAGACAGGGGGGTCGAACAAACACTGAAGCTTTCTTT. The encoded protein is CASTRQGGRTNTEAFF.

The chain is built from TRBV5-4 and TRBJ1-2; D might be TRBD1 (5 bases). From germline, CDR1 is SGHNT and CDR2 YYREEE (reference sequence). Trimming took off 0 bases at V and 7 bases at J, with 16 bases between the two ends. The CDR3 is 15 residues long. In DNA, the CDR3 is TGTGCCAGCAGCTTGGAGGAGGGGAGCACGGCTGGCTACACCTTC. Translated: CASSLEEGSTAGYTF.

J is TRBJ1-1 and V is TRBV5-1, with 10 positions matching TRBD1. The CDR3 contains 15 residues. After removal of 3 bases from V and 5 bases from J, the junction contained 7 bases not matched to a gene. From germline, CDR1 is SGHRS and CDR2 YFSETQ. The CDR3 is CASSYGTGVITEAFF. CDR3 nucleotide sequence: TGCGCCAGCAGCTATGGGACAGGGGTTATTACTGAAGCTTTCTTT.

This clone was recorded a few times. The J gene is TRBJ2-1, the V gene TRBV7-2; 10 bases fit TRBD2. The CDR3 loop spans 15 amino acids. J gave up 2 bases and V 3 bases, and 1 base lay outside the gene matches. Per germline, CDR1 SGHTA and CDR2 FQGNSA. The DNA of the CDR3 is TGTGCCAGCAGCTTTAGCGGGGGGACCTACAATGAGCAGTTCTTC. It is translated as CASSFSGGTYNEQFF.

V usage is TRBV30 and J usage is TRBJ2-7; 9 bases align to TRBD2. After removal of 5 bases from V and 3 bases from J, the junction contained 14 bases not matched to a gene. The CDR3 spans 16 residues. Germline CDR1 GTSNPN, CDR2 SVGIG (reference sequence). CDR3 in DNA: TGTGCCTGGTCCCGTTCCCAGCGGGGGGCCTTCTACGAGCAGTACTTC. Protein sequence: CAWSRSQRGAFYEQYF.

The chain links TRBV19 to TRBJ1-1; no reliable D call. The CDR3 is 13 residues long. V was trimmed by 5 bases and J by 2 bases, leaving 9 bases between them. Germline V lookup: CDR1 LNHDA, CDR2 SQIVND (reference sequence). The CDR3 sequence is CASSFGLNTEAFF. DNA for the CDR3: TGTGCCAGTAGTTTCGGACTTAACACTGAAGCTTTCTTT.

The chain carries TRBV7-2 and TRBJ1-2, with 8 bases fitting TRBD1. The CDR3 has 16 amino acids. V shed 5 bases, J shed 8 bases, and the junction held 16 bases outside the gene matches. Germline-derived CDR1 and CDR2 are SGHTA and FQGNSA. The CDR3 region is CASSRGTTGAGEGYTF. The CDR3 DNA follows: TGTGCCAGCAGCCGAGGTACGACAGGGGCTGGGGAAGGCTACACCTTC.

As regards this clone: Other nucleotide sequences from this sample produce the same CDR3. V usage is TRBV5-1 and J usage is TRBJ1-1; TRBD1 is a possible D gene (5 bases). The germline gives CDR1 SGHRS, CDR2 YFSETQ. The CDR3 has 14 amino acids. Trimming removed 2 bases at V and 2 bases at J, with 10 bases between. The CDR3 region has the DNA TGCGCCAGCAGCTTCAGGGTCGGCAACACTGAAGCTTTCTTT. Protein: CASSFRVGNTEAFF.

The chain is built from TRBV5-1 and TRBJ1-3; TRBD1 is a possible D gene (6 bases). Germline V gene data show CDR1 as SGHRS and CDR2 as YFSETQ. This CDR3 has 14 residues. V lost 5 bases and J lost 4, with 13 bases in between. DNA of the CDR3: TGCGCCAGCAGTAAGGACAGTCCCGGAAACACCATATATTTT. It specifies CASSKDSPGNTIYF.

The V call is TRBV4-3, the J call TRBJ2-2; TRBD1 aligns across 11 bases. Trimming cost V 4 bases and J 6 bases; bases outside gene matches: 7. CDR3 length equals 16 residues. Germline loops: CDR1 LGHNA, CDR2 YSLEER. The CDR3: CASSPRTGGASGELFF. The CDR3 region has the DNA TGCGCCAGCAGCCCTAGGACAGGGGGCGCGTCCGGGGAGCTGTTTTTT.

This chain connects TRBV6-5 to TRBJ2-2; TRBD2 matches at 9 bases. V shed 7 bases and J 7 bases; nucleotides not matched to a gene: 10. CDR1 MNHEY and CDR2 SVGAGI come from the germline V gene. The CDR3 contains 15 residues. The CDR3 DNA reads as TGTGCCAGCACCTCCTACGGCGGGGGGGACGGGGAGCTGTTTTTT. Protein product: CASTSYGGGDGELFF.

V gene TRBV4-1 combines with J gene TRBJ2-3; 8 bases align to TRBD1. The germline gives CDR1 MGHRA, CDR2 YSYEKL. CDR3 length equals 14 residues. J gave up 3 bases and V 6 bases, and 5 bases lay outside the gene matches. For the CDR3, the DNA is TGCGCCAGCAGTAGGACAGGGAGGACAGATACGCAGTATTTT. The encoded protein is CASSRTGRTDTQYF.

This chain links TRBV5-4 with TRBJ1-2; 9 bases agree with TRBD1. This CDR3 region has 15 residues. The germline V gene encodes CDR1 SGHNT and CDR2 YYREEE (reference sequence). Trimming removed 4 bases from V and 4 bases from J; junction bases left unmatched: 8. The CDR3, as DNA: TGTGCCAGCAGCGAAAGACAGGGGGGGGTCTATGGCTACACCTTC. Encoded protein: CASSERQGGVYGYTF.

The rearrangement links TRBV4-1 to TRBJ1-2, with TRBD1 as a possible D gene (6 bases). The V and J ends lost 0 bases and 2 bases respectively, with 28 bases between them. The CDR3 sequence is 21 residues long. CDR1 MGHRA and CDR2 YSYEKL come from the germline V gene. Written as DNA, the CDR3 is TGCGCCAGCAGCCAAGATAATAGTAGATCCCCGGACAGATATTTAAACTATGGCTACACCTTC. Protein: CASSQDNSRSPDRYLNYGYTF.

Here the CDR3 reads CASSPRTSGLSEQYF. The CDR3, as DNA: TGTGCCAGCAGCCCCCGGACTAGCGGGCTCTCCGAGCAGTACTTC. The chain couples TRBV14 to TRBJ2-7; TRBD2 agrees at 11 bases. The length of the CDR3 is 15 residues. The germline V gene has CDR1 SGHDN and CDR2 FVKESK. V lost 4 bases to trimming and J lost 6 bases; unmatched junction nucleotides: 8.

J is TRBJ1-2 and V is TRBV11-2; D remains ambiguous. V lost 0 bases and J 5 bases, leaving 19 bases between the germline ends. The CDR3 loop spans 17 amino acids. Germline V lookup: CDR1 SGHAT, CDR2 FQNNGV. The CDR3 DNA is TGTGCCAGCAGCTTAGAGGGCCCGGGCGACTACACGTATGGCTACACCTTC. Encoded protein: CASSLEGPGDYTYGYTF.

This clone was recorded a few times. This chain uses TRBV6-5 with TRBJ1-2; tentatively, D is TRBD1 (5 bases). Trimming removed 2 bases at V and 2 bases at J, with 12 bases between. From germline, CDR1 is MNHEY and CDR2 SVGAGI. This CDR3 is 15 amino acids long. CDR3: CASSYQGRTNYGYTF. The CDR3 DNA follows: TGTGCCAGCAGTTACCAGGGCAGAACGAACTATGGCTACACCTTC.